What follows are 8 T cell receptor beta chains derived from one specimen sequenced in a study of CD4 T cells in relation to SARS-CoV-2 and coronaviruses. No cognate antigen is known for these TCRs. Assay: immunoSEQ multiplex PCR; the TCRdb copy retains only in-frame clones and omits some. There are about 41,000 clones in the sample; around 82% occur only once, and 0.95% to 1.5% lies in the top ten. Sequenced: naive CD4+ T cells from PBMCs, cultured in vitro. The subset denotes: naive CD4+ T cells isolated by negative enrichment. These receptors came from an adult with COVID-19.

This clone was seen only once. CDR3: CASSFTLNNEQFF. DNA of the CDR3: TGCGCCAGCAGCTTTACCCTGAACAATGAGCAGTTCTTC. The rearrangement joins TRBV5-1 to TRBJ2-1; D uncertain. The ends were cut back, 2 bases at V and 5 bases at J, with 8 bases in the middle. Germline V gene lookup returns CDR1 SGHRS and CDR2 YFSETQ. There are 13 residues in the CDR3.

The chain links TRBV7-2 to TRBJ1-5; D remains unclear. There are 15 residues in the CDR3. Deletions cut 7 bases from V and 6 bases from J, with 19 bases between. CDR1 is SGHTA, CDR2 FQGNSA, per germline. This CDR3 is CASTRGLYDGQPQHF. Here the CDR3 DNA reads TGTGCCAGCACACGTGGGTTATACGACGGTCAGCCCCAGCATTTT.

This clone showed up just a few times. V is TRBV2 and J is TRBJ1-4; D gene unclear. V was clipped by 6 bases and J by 3 bases, with 11 bases between them. Germline V gene data show CDR1 as SNHLY and CDR2 as FYNNEI. This CDR3 has 14 residues. CDR3 in amino acids: CASRDEYPNEKLFF. For the CDR3, the DNA is TGTGCCAGCAGGGATGAGTACCCTAATGAAAAACTGTTTTTT. The full variable domain, in which reference TRBV2 and TRBJ1-4 provide the parts outside the CDR3, is EPEVTQTPSHQVTQMGQEVILRCVPISNHLYFYWYRQILGQKVEFLVSFYNNEISEKSEIFDDQFSVERPDGSNFTLKIRSTKLEDSAMYFCASRDEYPNEKLFFGSGTQLSVL.

This chain joins TRBV28 and TRBJ2-2; D remains ambiguous. The ends were cut back, 2 bases at V and 4 bases at J, with 11 bases in the middle. The germline V gene encodes CDR1 MDHEN and CDR2 SYDVKM. The CDR3 sequence is 15 residues long. Here the CDR3 DNA reads TGTGCCAGCAGTTTACGACATACACTCACCGGGGAGCTGTTTTTT. Translation: CASSLRHTLTGELFF.

This chain links TRBV6-6 with TRBJ1-1; D is unclear. This CDR3 contains 17 residues. With 5 bases removed from V and 2 bases from J, the gap between germline ends came to 21 bases. Per the germline V gene, CDR1 is MNHNY and CDR2 is SVGAGI (reference sequence). CDR3 sequence reads: CASSLGPIGRRNTEAFF. The CDR3 nucleotides are TGTGCCAGCAGTCTCGGACCAATCGGAAGAAGAAACACTGAAGCTTTCTTT.

In its sample, this clone was seen a few times. V gene TRBV7-9 combines with J gene TRBJ1-2; no clear D gene. The CDR3 runs to 12 residues. Germline lookup yields CDR1 SEHNR and CDR2 FQNEAQ (reference sequence). V was trimmed by 3 bases and J by 3 bases, leaving 5 bases between them. The CDR3 nucleotides read TGTGCCAGCAGCTTGGTAGACTATGGCTACACCTTC. This sequence encodes CASSLVDYGYTF.

The chain links TRBV7-7 to TRBJ2-5; D may be TRBD1 (5 bases). The CDR3 has 19 amino acids. Trimming shortened V by 2 bases and J by 5 bases, and 27 bases separated the two germline ends. Germline V gene sequence: CDR1 SSHAT, CDR2 FNYEAQ (reference sequence). CDR3 bases: TGTGCCAGCAGCTTATCCCGGTTTTCAGGCAGGGCCCCGCTCGAGACCCAGTACTTC. Residues: CASSLSRFSGRAPLETQYF.

This chain joins TRBV28 and TRBJ2-3; TRBD1 might be the D (5 bases). Trimming removed 3 bases at V and 14 bases at J, with 15 bases between. Germline assignment: CDR1 MDHEN and CDR2 SYDVKM. The CDR3 loop spans 12 amino acids. The CDR3 DNA follows: TGTGCCAGCAGTTTGGCAGACAGTCCACGGTATTTT. Protein product: CASSLADSPRYF.